The sequence of this TCR beta chain was determined in a study of blood T cell repertoires in COVID-19. This CDR3 contains 15 residues. The V and J ends lost 1 base and 6 bases, in that order; junction bases with no gene match: 4. CDR1 is SNHLY, CDR2 FYNNEI, per germline. Produced via immunoSEQ multiplex PCR; TCRdb's table is partial and in-frame only. The sample gives around 97,000 clones, less than 90% of which show up once; 5% to 8% is in the top ten. V gene TRBV2 combines with J gene TRBJ2-1, with 9 bases fitting TRBD2. The TCR comes from a human donor in a cohort sampled during active COVID-19. The sample consisted of peripheral blood. This CDR3 is CASSEGTSEGNEQFF. Here the CDR3 DNA reads TGTGCCAGCAGTGAAGGGACTAGCGAGGGCAATGAGCAGTTCTTC.